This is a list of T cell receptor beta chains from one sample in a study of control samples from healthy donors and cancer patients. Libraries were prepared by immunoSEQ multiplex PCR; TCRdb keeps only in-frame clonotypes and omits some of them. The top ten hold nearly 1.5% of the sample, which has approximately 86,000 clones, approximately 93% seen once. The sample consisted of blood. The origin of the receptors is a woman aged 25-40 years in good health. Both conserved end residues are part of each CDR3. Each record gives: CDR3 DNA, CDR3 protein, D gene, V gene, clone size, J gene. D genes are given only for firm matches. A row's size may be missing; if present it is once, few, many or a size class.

CDR3 DNA: TGTGCCAGCAGTCTCTTGACAGGGGGATTTTCACCCCTCCACTTT
CDR3 protein: CASSLLTGGFSPLHF
D gene: TRBD1
V gene: TRBV6-2/TRBV6-3
clone size: .
J gene: TRBJ1-6

CDR3 DNA: TGTGCCAGTGGGGACGGTACCAATAATTCACCCCTCCACTTT
CDR3 protein: CASGDGTNNSPLHF
D gene: .
V gene: TRBV19
clone size: .
J gene: TRBJ1-6

CDR3 DNA: TGTGCCATCAGTGGAGGGGGACAGGGGGCGCTCAGGGAGACCCAGTACTTC
CDR3 protein: CAISGGGQGALRETQYF
D gene: TRBD1
V gene: TRBV10-3
clone size: .
J gene: TRBJ2-5

CDR3 DNA: TGCAGCGTTGAAGATCTGGCTAGGGGGGCAAAAAACATTCAGTACTTC
CDR3 protein: CSVEDLARGAKNIQYF
D gene: .
V gene: TRBV29-1
clone size: .
J gene: TRBJ2-4

CDR3 DNA: TGTGCCAGCAGTAAGGACAGGGCATGGATGTATAGCAATCAGCCCCAGCATTTT
CDR3 protein: CASSKDRAWMYSNQPQHF
D gene: TRBD1
V gene: TRBV28
clone size: .
J gene: TRBJ1-5

CDR3 DNA: TGTGCCAGCACCAACCCAGGTGGGGGGACCGAGCAGTACTTC
CDR3 protein: CASTNPGGGTEQYF
D gene: .
V gene: TRBV6-5
clone size: .
J gene: TRBJ2-7

CDR3 DNA: TGTGCCAGCAGCCAACAGGACAGGGAGGGTGAGCAGTTCTTC
CDR3 protein: CASSQQDREGEQFF
D gene: .
V gene: TRBV3-1/TRBV3-2
clone size: .
J gene: TRBJ2-1

CDR3 DNA: TGTGCCAGCTCACCCCGGACAGGGGTGGACATTCAGTACTTC
CDR3 protein: CASSPRTGVDIQYF
D gene: TRBD1
V gene: TRBV18
clone size: once
J gene: TRBJ2-4

CDR3 DNA: TGCGCCAGCAGCTGGACTCATGAGAACACTGAAGCTTTCTTT
CDR3 protein: CASSWTHENTEAFF
D gene: .
V gene: TRBV4-1
clone size: .
J gene: TRBJ1-1

CDR3 DNA: TGTGCCAGCAGCTCAGGACAGTACTCTGGAAACACCATATATTTT
CDR3 protein: CASSSGQYSGNTIYF
D gene: .
V gene: TRBV7-2
clone size: .
J gene: TRBJ1-3

CDR3 DNA: TGTGCCAGCAGCTTGTGGACAGGGGGTGGAGACATTCAGTACTTC
CDR3 protein: CASSLWTGGGDIQYF
D gene: TRBD1
V gene: TRBV5-5
clone size: .
J gene: TRBJ2-4

CDR3 DNA: TGCGCCAGCAAGGTAGCGGGAGGAGATACGCAGTATTTT
CDR3 protein: CASKVAGGDTQYF
D gene: TRBD2
V gene: TRBV4-1
clone size: .
J gene: TRBJ2-3

CDR3 DNA: TGTGCCAGCAGGGAGGGGATATGGGACACTGAAGCTTTCTTT
CDR3 protein: CASREGIWDTEAFF
D gene: .
V gene: TRBV6-5
clone size: few
J gene: TRBJ1-1

CDR3 DNA: TGTGCCAGCAGCTTCTACAGGAGCACCGGGGAGCTGTTTTTT
CDR3 protein: CASSFYRSTGELFF
D gene: .
V gene: TRBV5-6
clone size: .
J gene: TRBJ2-2

CDR3 DNA: TGTGCCAGCAGTTTTACAGGGGCCAACTATGGCTACACCTTC
CDR3 protein: CASSFTGANYGYTF
D gene: TRBD1
V gene: TRBV28
clone size: .
J gene: TRBJ1-2

CDR3 DNA: TGTGCCAGCAGCGTAGGGGGACAGGGGGGGGATGAGCAGTTCTTC
CDR3 protein: CASSVGGQGGDEQFF
D gene: TRBD1
V gene: TRBV9
clone size: .
J gene: TRBJ2-1

CDR3 DNA: TGCGCCAGCAGCTTTACTAGCGGGATAGCAGATACGCAGTATTTT
CDR3 protein: CASSFTSGIADTQYF
D gene: TRBD2
V gene: TRBV5-1
clone size: .
J gene: TRBJ2-3

CDR3 DNA: TGTGCCAGCTCACCAGGTGAAAAACTGTTTTTT
CDR3 protein: CASSPGEKLFF
D gene: .
V gene: TRBV18
clone size: .
J gene: TRBJ1-4

CDR3 DNA: TGTGCCAGCAGCCTGGGTGTGGGACTTAATGAAAAACTGTTTTTT
CDR3 protein: CASSLGVGLNEKLFF
D gene: .
V gene: TRBV7-2
clone size: .
J gene: TRBJ1-4

CDR3 DNA: TGTGCCAGCAGCGCGCACAGGGGAGGAGTCTATGGCTACACCTTC
CDR3 protein: CASSAHRGGVYGYTF
D gene: TRBD1
V gene: TRBV5-8
clone size: .
J gene: TRBJ1-2

CDR3 DNA: TGTGCCACCAGCAGAGTCAAGACAGGGGGTATTGCTTTCTTT
CDR3 protein: CATSRVKTGGIAFF
D gene: TRBD1
V gene: TRBV15
clone size: .
J gene: TRBJ1-1

CDR3 DNA: TGTGCCAGCAGCCCCCCGTCCTCCTCTAGGAGTAGCACAGATACGCAGTATTTT
CDR3 protein: CASSPPSSSRSSTDTQYF
D gene: .
V gene: TRBV7-8
clone size: .
J gene: TRBJ2-3

CDR3 DNA: TGTGCCAGCAGCTTGGGCGAAAACACTGAAGCTTTCTTT
CDR3 protein: CASSLGENTEAFF
D gene: .
V gene: TRBV11-3
clone size: .
J gene: TRBJ1-1

CDR3 DNA: TGTGCCAGCAGTGAAGGGGAGCTCGCAAGTGAAAAACTGTTTTTT
CDR3 protein: CASSEGELASEKLFF
D gene: .
V gene: TRBV6-1
clone size: .
J gene: TRBJ1-4

CDR3 DNA: TGTGCCAGCAGCCAAGAGACGGGAGATACGCAGTATTTT
CDR3 protein: CASSQETGDTQYF
D gene: .
V gene: TRBV3-1/TRBV3-2
clone size: .
J gene: TRBJ2-3

CDR3 DNA: TGCGCCAGCAGCTTGGTGGGAGAACTCTCCTACGAGCAGTACTTC
CDR3 protein: CASSLVGELSYEQYF
D gene: .
V gene: TRBV5-1
clone size: .
J gene: TRBJ2-7

CDR3 DNA: TGTACCAGCAGTGACTCGACAGGGGGCACAGATACGCAGTATTTT
CDR3 protein: CTSSDSTGGTDTQYF
D gene: TRBD1
V gene: TRBV6-4
clone size: .
J gene: TRBJ2-3

CDR3 DNA: TGCGCCAGCAGCTTGGAACTAGCGGTCAGCTCCTACAATGAGCAGTTCTTC
CDR3 protein: CASSLELAVSSYNEQFF
D gene: TRBD2
V gene: TRBV5-1
clone size: .
J gene: TRBJ2-1

CDR3 DNA: TGTGCCAGCAGCCAAGCGTTGTCTAGCGGGGGGACGAAGACCCAGTACTTC
CDR3 protein: CASSQALSSGGTKTQYF
D gene: TRBD2
V gene: TRBV4-2
clone size: .
J gene: TRBJ2-5

CDR3 DNA: TGTGCCAGCAGTTTGCAGGGGCTCACTGAAGCTTTCTTT
CDR3 protein: CASSLQGLTEAFF
D gene: .
V gene: TRBV12-3/TRBV12-4
clone size: .
J gene: TRBJ1-1

CDR3 DNA: TGTGCCAGCAGCGATAGGAATAATTCACCCCTCCACTTT
CDR3 protein: CASSDRNNSPLHF
D gene: .
V gene: TRBV7-3
clone size: .
J gene: TRBJ1-6

CDR3 DNA: TGTGCCACCAGCATCCGACAGGGCCCCTCCTACGAGCAGTACTTC
CDR3 protein: CATSIRQGPSYEQYF
D gene: TRBD1
V gene: TRBV15
clone size: .
J gene: TRBJ2-7

CDR3 DNA: TGTGCCAGCAGCTCCCTACTCGATTCACCCCTCCACTTT
CDR3 protein: CASSSLLDSPLHF
D gene: .
V gene: TRBV11-2
clone size: .
J gene: TRBJ1-6

CDR3 DNA: TGCGCCAGCAGTCAATTCACGGGACAGGCTAATTCACCCCTCCACTTT
CDR3 protein: CASSQFTGQANSPLHF
D gene: TRBD1
V gene: TRBV23-1
clone size: .
J gene: TRBJ1-6

CDR3 DNA: TGTGCCACCAGTTCTAGCGGGAGATACGAGCAGTACTTC
CDR3 protein: CATSSSGRYEQYF
D gene: TRBD2
V gene: TRBV24-1
clone size: .
J gene: TRBJ2-7

CDR3 DNA: TGTGCCAGCAGCCAAGGCGCAGGGGAAAACTATGGCTACACCTTC
CDR3 protein: CASSQGAGENYGYTF
D gene: .
V gene: TRBV3-1/TRBV3-2
clone size: .
J gene: TRBJ1-2

CDR3 DNA: TGTGCTAGCAGTCGCAACACCGGGACACCTTACAATGAGCAGTTCTTC
CDR3 protein: CASSRNTGTPYNEQFF
D gene: .
V gene: TRBV7-7
clone size: .
J gene: TRBJ2-1

CDR3 DNA: TGTGCCTGGAGGCGAGCTTACTTAACCGGGGAGCTGTTTTTT
CDR3 protein: CAWRRAYLTGELFF
D gene: .
V gene: TRBV30
clone size: .
J gene: TRBJ2-2

CDR3 DNA: TGTGCCAGCAGTTACAGCAGGGAGTACGAGCAGTACTTC
CDR3 protein: CASSYSREYEQYF
D gene: .
V gene: TRBV6-5
clone size: .
J gene: TRBJ2-7

CDR3 DNA: TGCGCCAGCAGCTTGGCCAGGGATGAAAAACTGTTTTTT
CDR3 protein: CASSLARDEKLFF
D gene: .
V gene: TRBV5-1
clone size: .
J gene: TRBJ1-4

CDR3 DNA: TGCGCCAGCAGCTTGGGAGGGGCGGGTAATTCACCCCTCCACTTT
CDR3 protein: CASSLGGAGNSPLHF
D gene: .
V gene: TRBV5-1
clone size: .
J gene: TRBJ1-6

CDR3 DNA: TGTGCCAGCAGCCACCAAAGCCTAACGGAAGCGGGGGTTTTCTACACAGATACGCAGTATTTT
CDR3 protein: CASSHQSLTEAGVFYTDTQYF
D gene: TRBD2
V gene: TRBV3-1/TRBV3-2
clone size: .
J gene: TRBJ2-3

CDR3 DNA: TGTGCCAGCAGTTACTCGACAGGGGACTATTCACCCCTCCACTTT
CDR3 protein: CASSYSTGDYSPLHF
D gene: TRBD1
V gene: TRBV6-5
clone size: .
J gene: TRBJ1-6

CDR3 DNA: TGTGCTAGCAGCTCCGGACAGGGGACAGAGACCCAGTACTTC
CDR3 protein: CASSSGQGTETQYF
D gene: TRBD1
V gene: TRBV7-7
clone size: .
J gene: TRBJ2-5

CDR3 DNA: TGTGCCAGCAGCGGGACAGGGCTCGGCACAGATACGCAGTATTTT
CDR3 protein: CASSGTGLGTDTQYF
D gene: TRBD1
V gene: TRBV11-2
clone size: .
J gene: TRBJ2-3